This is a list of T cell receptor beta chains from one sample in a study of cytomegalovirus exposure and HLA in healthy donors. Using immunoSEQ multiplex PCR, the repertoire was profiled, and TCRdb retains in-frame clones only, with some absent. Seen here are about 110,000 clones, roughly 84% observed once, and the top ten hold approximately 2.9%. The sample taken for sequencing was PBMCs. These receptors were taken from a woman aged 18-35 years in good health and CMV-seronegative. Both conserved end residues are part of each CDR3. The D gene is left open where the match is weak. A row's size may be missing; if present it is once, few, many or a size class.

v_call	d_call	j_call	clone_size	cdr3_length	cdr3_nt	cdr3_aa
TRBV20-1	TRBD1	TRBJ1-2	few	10	TGCACTCAGGGGGACTATGGCTACACCTTC	CTQGDYGYTF
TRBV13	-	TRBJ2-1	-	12	TGTGCCAGCAGCCCGGGACTCCAGAGCCCGTTCTTC	CASSPGLQSPFF
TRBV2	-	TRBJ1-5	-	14	TGTGCCAGCAGGAGACGGGATAGCAATCAGCCCCAGCATTTT	CASRRRDSNQPQHF
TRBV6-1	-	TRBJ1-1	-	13	TGTGCCAGCAGGGACTTAAGGGACACTGAAGCTTTCTTT	CASRDLRDTEAFF
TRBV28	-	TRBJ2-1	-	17	TGTGCCAGCAGTACACAGGTTTCCTCCCCCTCCTACAATGAGCAGTTCTTC	CASSTQVSSPSYNEQFF
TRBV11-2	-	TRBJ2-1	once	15	TGTGCCAGCAGCTTTGGTGGGGGGGCATTGGATGAGCAGTTCTTC	CASSFGGGALDEQFF
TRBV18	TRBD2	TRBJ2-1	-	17	TGTGCCAGCTCAATCGGACTAGCGGGGGGCTCCGGGGGTGAGCAGTTCTTC	CASSIGLAGGSGGEQFF
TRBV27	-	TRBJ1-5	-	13	TGTGCCAGCAGTTCAAGGGGACAACAGCCCCAGCATTTT	CASSSRGQQPQHF
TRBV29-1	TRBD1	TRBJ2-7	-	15	TGCAGCGTTTTCGGGACAGGGGAGATTTCAGGGGAGCAGTACTTC	CSVFGTGEISGEQYF
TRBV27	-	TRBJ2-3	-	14	TGTGCCAGCAGTGAGGGACTGGAAGGAGATACGCAGTATTTT	CASSEGLEGDTQYF
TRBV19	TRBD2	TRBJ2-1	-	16	TGTGCCAGTAGTATATCGATCGGGGGGACCTACAATGAGCAGTTCTTC	CASSISIGGTYNEQFF
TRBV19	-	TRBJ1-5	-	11	TGTGCCAGCTGTACATCGGGGCCCCAGCATTTT	CASCTSGPQHF
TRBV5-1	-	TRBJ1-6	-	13	TGCGCCAGCAGAGACAGAGATAATTCACCCCTCCACTTT	CASRDRDNSPLHF
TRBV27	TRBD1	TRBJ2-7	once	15	TGTGCCAGCAGTTTAAGGGACAGGAACTTCTACGAGCAGTACTTC	CASSLRDRNFYEQYF
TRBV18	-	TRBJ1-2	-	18	TGTGCCAGCTCACCACGCTACCGAGGGAGGGGATTTTACTATGGCTACACCTTC	CASSPRYRGRGFYYGYTF
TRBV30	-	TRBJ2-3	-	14	TGTGCCTGGCGGCTCGCGGGGAACACAGATACGCAGTATTTT	CAWRLAGNTDTQYF
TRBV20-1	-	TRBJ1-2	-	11	TGCCCGATCGGGGGGAACTATGGCTACACCTTC	CPIGGNYGYTF
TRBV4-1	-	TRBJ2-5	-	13	TGCGCCAGCAGCCAAGCGTTCGGTGTGACCCAGTACTTC	CASSQAFGVTQYF
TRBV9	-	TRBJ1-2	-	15	TGTGCCAGCAGCGTAGGTCCACAGGGTGACTATGGCTACACCTTC	CASSVGPQGDYGYTF